This T cell receptor (beta chain) was identified during a study of blood T cell repertoires in COVID-19 (TCRdb year 2020). About the full investigation: Samples from collaborators originated in the United States, Italy and Spain and spanned both the acute and convalescent phases of COVID-19. Where HLA class I and class II types were available, the types were taken from metadata supplied by the sample provider, not from assay-based typing. Sample metadata almost always included a de-identified subject ID, COVID-19 status, age in years and sex. Deeply sampled blood TCRbeta repertoires from subjects exposed to, actively infected with, or recovered from COVID-19 were included in the dataset. The repertoires were made available in a free public database intended to serve as a resource for research on the immune response to SARS-CoV-2. The samples were drawn from two sources: the first 160 participants of the ongoing ImmuneRACE study, and 1,200 or so subjects contributed by 6 global collaborators. The material from the prospective study consisted of cDNA or gDNA derived from T cells, B-cell-depleted T cells, or PBMCs.

There are 14 amino acids in the CDR3, from cysteine to phenylalanine inclusive. Solely the CDR3 DNA is kept, with 42 bases framed from the first base. CDR1 and CDR2 (SEHNR, FQNEAQ) derive from the germline V gene (reference sequence). Trimming removed 3 bases from V and 3 bases from J; the gene matches leave 3 bases unexplained. The study at large found these results: Clinical and demographic metadata were provided uncurated, with the amount varying by source and participant.

Participants in the prospective study were aged about 18 to 89 years, lived in some 24 United States geographic areas, and enrolled through a virtual design. To assign participants to cohorts, the prospective study relied on clinical history that participants themselves reported in a screening survey and a study questionnaire. In the prospective study, whole blood, serum and a nasopharyngeal or oropharyngeal swab were collected from each participant by mobile phlebotomists. Additional blood draws and questionnaires over an approximately two-month period could optionally be provided by prospective study participants. Prospective study blood samples were shipped either frozen or at room temperature before DNA extraction. Concerning this clone: What this receptor recognizes is not known. No base quality information exists; no much larger clone differs at one position.

TCRbeta CDR3 regions were amplified from genomic DNA by means of the immunoSEQ Assay, a bias-controlled multiplex PCR. The published analysis was carried out like this. Nucleated cell counts per sample were estimated from amplification of reference gene primers within the assay. To quantify the absolute abundance of each unique TCRbeta CDR3 rearrangement, sequence reads were collapsed and filtered. Productive Simpson clonality was computed per sample as the square root of Simpson's diversity index over productive rearrangements. TCRdb obtained this table from immuneACCESS and retained in-frame rearrangements with V and J assigned. These tables miss some clones; where compared with another copy, unresolved V genes account for less than half of the shortfall, and the remainder is unexplained. The V and J calls and clone size come from that table; D and trimming were worked out from the DNA. This sample has about 210,000 clones in its table, and about four fifths of those were observed once. The leading ten clones occupy 8% to 9.5% of the sample.

This chain is built from TRBV7-9 and TRBJ1-1, and 8 junction bases match TRBD1. Sequencing was performed on PBMCs or T cells enriched from blood (not recorded which). This clonotype was sampled from a woman between 45 and 65 years old with acute COVID-19. The nucleotide sequence is TGTGCCAGCAGCTTGACAGGGGTCGACACTGAAGCTTTCTTT. Its translation is CASSLTGVDTEAFF.